This T cell receptor beta chain was retrieved from a study of CD8 T cells in Susac syndrome. Random hexamers were used to reverse transcribe the RNA input (about 0.45 to 1 ug). TCRdb analysed the immunoSEQ multiplex PCR reads with MiXCR anew, one entry per CDR3 protein. This sample has about 180,000 distinct CDR3 sequences, with around 94% found just once. Sequencing input: CD4+ T cells from PBMCs. The TCR comes from a human donor with Susac syndrome.

The CDR3 DNA reads TGTGCCAGCAGCCCGGGGACTAGCGGGGAACTCCAAGAGACCCAGTACTTC. Protein product: CASSPGTSGELQETQYF. The rearrangement links TRBV4-2 to TRBJ2-5; 13 bases line up with TRBD2. The trim removed 4 bases at V and 1 base at J, leaving 6 bases unmatched. The CDR3 extends over 17 amino acids. Germline V CDR1 and CDR2: LGHNA, YNFKEQ.